This T cell receptor beta chain was observed in a study of tumor-infiltrating lymphocytes in primary liver carcinoma. Findings and caveats of the study: Against blood, tumors held a significantly higher top-250-clone fraction (p = 0.039).

Constant-region priming of around 500 ng total RNA yielded TCR beta cDNA. It was through three nested multiplex PCR rounds of slightly modified ARM-PCR that TCR beta libraries arose. Researchers ran the first two PCR rounds for roughly 10 cycles each with TRBV1-TRBV30 forward primers and a C-beta reverse primer. TCRdb analysed the multiplex PCR reads with MiXCR anew, one entry per CDR3 protein. The data contain about 21,000 distinct CDR3 sequences, almost 80% of them singletons. This clonotype was observed a single time. No antigen is known for it. Co-extraction yielded RNA and DNA from approximately 22-30 mg of unsorted bulk tissue. Germline V lookup: CDR1 SGHAT, CDR2 FQNNGV. CDR3 length: 11 residues. Trimming removed 5 bases from V and 9 bases from J, with 8 bases in between.

This sequence originates from a woman aged 25 to 45 with primary liver carcinoma and hepatitis B virus infection. The sequenced material came from liver tumor tissue from sampling region 1. Subset of the sample: tumor region T1, superior pole. This chain joins TRBV11-2 and TRBJ2-1; D unclear. In DNA, the CDR3 is TGTGCCAGCAGCCCCGGTGGTGAGCAGTTCTTC. Translating gives CASSPGGEQFF.